The clone carrying this TCR beta chain was seen repeatedly, ten times or more. Looked up from germline, CDR1 is ENHRY and CDR2 is SYGVKD. Trimming took 2 bases from V and 0 from J, leaving 8 bases between them. The length of the CDR3 is 15 residues. Time point given: patch test 1, 2 weeks after DPC sensitization. Treatment of the sample: therapeutic diphenylcyclopropenone sensitization with weekly scalp DPC. This sample was included in a study of human T cells and chemical hapten exposure. Study overall: Investigators sensitized roughly 2 cm by roughly 2 cm of upper inner arm skin with 2% DPC. Patients, largely female, had alopecia areata, totalis or universalis. Per-sample TCR yield variation was attributed mainly to small pooled library volume differences.

TCRdb itself ran the RACE reads through MiXCR, one entry per CDR3 protein. The sample includes approximately 57,000 distinct CDR3 sequences, roughly a tenth of them seen just once. V usage is TRBV10-3 and J usage is TRBJ1-5, with a weak D call TRBD1 (6 bases). The receptor comes from a middle-aged woman with alopecia areata. Some clones in this sample may be carry-over from other donors' samples. This material consisted of whole blood, taken in connection with sensitization to the hapten diphenylcyclopropenone (DPC). CDR3 region: CAISEGQYSNQPQHF. The CDR3 DNA reads as TGTGCCATCAGTGAGGGACAGTATAGCAATCAGCCCCAGCATTTT.